Sequencing of this T cell receptor (beta chain) was carried out in a study of shared clonotypes between healthy human individuals. Study-level points and caveats: The four-donor shared clonotypes exceeded non-shared clonotypes in generation probability, with non-shared ones scoring lower.

Sequencing was performed with immunoSEQ multiplex PCR; in TCRdb, only in-frame clones are kept and a portion is missing. The table has about 2 million clones, 85% to 95% seen once. As for this clone: Its antigen remains unknown.

CD45RO-negative CD8 cells positively selected for CCR7 made up the naive population, which excluded terminally differentiated effector memory CD45RA+ cells. Germline assignment: CDR1 MGHRA and CDR2 YSYEKL. The CDR3 loop spans 12 amino acids. Trimming at V came to 4 bases and at J to 8 bases, leaving 4 bases not matched to a gene. This receptor was obtained from a man between 18 and 29 years old in good health. Sequencing was carried out using naive CD8+ T cells sorted from blood. The rearrangement uses TRBV4-1 and TRBJ2-5; TRBD1 matches 7 bases. CDR3 residues: CASSPDRVTQYF. CDR3 bases: TGCGCCAGCAGCCCCGACAGGGTAACCCAGTACTTC.